These 22 T cell receptor beta chains came from one sample sequenced in a study of cytomegalovirus exposure and HLA in healthy donors. Method: immunoSEQ multiplex PCR; TCRdb's copy keeps in-frame clones and lacks some. Of about 160,000 clones listed, approximately 87% are singletons. The sequenced material came from PBMCs. These receptors all stem from a woman aged 25 to 39 in good health and CMV-seronegative.

The rearrangement joins TRBV7-2 to TRBJ1-2, with 7 bases that match TRBD1. CDR1 is SGHTA and CDR2 is FQGNSA in the germline V gene. There are 14 residues in the CDR3. With V trimmed by 1 base and J by 4 bases, 3 bases remained unmatched. CDR3 amino acids: CASSLVRGPYGYTF. The CDR3 coding sequence is TGTGCCAGCAGCTTAGTGAGGGGGCCCTATGGCTACACCTTC.

The chain employs TRBV30 and TRBJ2-2; D is ambiguous. From germline, CDR1 is GTSNPN and CDR2 SVGIG (reference sequence). Between the trimmed V and J ends, which lost 3 bases and 6 bases, there was a span of 17 bases. The CDR3 extends over 15 amino acids. CDR3 nucleotide sequence: TGTGCCTGGAGCCTGAAGACTGACGCCCCCGGGGAGCTGTTTTTT. Translation gives CAWSLKTDAPGELFF.

The CDR3 reads CSTRGASWQYF. CDR3 coding DNA: TGCAGCACCCGCGGCGCCTCTTGGCAGTATTTT. The chain carries TRBV29-1 and TRBJ2-3; D not certain. V was clipped by 8 bases and J by 11 bases, with 17 bases between them. CDR1 is SQVTM and CDR2 is ANQGSEA in the germline V gene. The CDR3 has 11 residues.

The V gene is TRBV6-1, the J gene TRBJ1-5; D is unclear. In germline, CDR1 is MNHNS, CDR2 SASEGT. The CDR3 totals 14 residues. V was trimmed by 2 bases and J by 5 bases, leaving 10 bases between them. CDR3 amino acids: CASSEPTDYQPQHF. The CDR3 nucleotides are TGTGCCAGCAGTGAACCAACAGACTATCAGCCCCAGCATTTT.

This clone was counted once. The genes are TRBV14 and TRBJ2-2; D remains unclear. CDR3 length: 14 amino acids. The V and J ends lost 3 bases and 1 base respectively, with 6 bases between them. Germline CDR1 SGHDN, CDR2 FVKESK. This CDR3 is CASSHDMNTGELFF. In nucleotides, the CDR3 is TGTGCCAGCAGCCATGACATGAACACCGGGGAGCTGTTTTTT.

The V call is TRBV7-9, the J call TRBJ2-7; TRBD2 might be the D (5 bases). CDR3 size: 13 residues. Trimming removed 3 bases at V and 3 bases at J, with 9 bases between. Germline-derived CDR1 and CDR2 are SEHNR and FQNEAQ (reference sequence). CDR3 loop: CASSFASSYEQYF. The CDR3 nucleotides read TGTGCCAGCAGCTTTGCTAGCAGCTACGAGCAGTACTTC.

The rearrangement uses TRBV6-5 and TRBJ1-1; tentative D call: TRBD1 (6 bases). The V end lost 6 bases, the J end lost 1 base, and 15 bases lay between the germline ends. The CDR3 is made up of 15 amino acids. Germline CDR1 reads MNHEY; CDR2 reads SVGAGI. The CDR3 sequence is CASSSDGTRNTEAFF. The DNA of the CDR3 is TGTGCCAGCAGCTCAGACGGGACACGGAACACTGAAGCTTTCTTT.

The chain uses TRBV5-4 and TRBJ2-5; tentative D call: TRBD1 (6 bases). The germline gives CDR1 SGHNT, CDR2 YYREEE (reference sequence). The CDR3 has 13 residues. The V end lost 4 bases, the J end lost 4 bases, and 11 bases lay between the germline ends. The CDR3 reads CASSKDRLETQYF. The CDR3 coding sequence is TGTGCCAGCAGCAAGGACAGATTAGAGACCCAGTACTTC.

This rearrangement joins TRBV7-2 to TRBJ2-1; 12 bases are a match to TRBD2. From germline, CDR1 is SGHTA and CDR2 FQGNSA. Unmatched junction bases numbered 6, after V lost 1 base and J lost 5 bases. This CDR3 spans 17 amino acids. CDR3 amino acids: CASSLVGGLAGNNEQFF. The CDR3 DNA is TGTGCCAGCAGCTTAGTCGGCGGACTAGCGGGGAACAATGAGCAGTTCTTC.

The chain carries TRBV28 and TRBJ2-1; D is undetermined. Germline loops: CDR1 MDHEN, CDR2 SYDVKM. Trimming shortened V by 5 bases and J by 1 base, and 12 bases separated the two germline ends. The CDR3 is 15 residues long. CDR3 nucleotides: TGTGCCAGCAGTGCCGCCGGCTTTTCCTACAATGAGCAGTTCTTC. Amino acids: CASSAAGFSYNEQFF.

The genes are TRBV7-9 and TRBJ1-2; possibly TRBD1 for D (5 bases). Germline V CDR1 and CDR2: SEHNR, FQNEAQ (reference sequence). V lost 5 bases and J 3 bases, leaving 13 bases between the germline ends. The CDR3 length is 14 residues. CDR3 coding DNA: TGTGCCAGCAGCCTGGGGCTTTTGGACTATGGCTACACCTTC. Translated, it gives CASSLGLLDYGYTF.

The table lists this clone with a count of one. The genes are TRBV19 and TRBJ1-2, with 8 nucleotides matching TRBD1. After removal of 5 bases from V and 4 bases from J, the junction contained 9 bases not matched to a gene. Germline V gene lookup returns CDR1 LNHDA and CDR2 SQIVND (reference sequence). The CDR3 consists of 15 residues. This CDR3 reads CASSSTGGKPYGYTF. DNA of the CDR3: TGTGCCAGTAGTTCTACAGGGGGGAAACCCTATGGCTACACCTTC. Looking up the rest from reference TRBV19 and TRBJ1-2 gives the full variable domain: DGGITQSPKYLFRKEGQNVTLSCEQNLNHDAMYWYRQDPGQGLRLIYYSQIVNDFQKGDIAEGYSVSREKKESFPLTVTSAQKNPTAFYLCASSSTGGKPYGYTFGSGTRLTVV.

The chain joins TRBV7-3 to TRBJ2-1, with D possibly called TRBD1 or TRBD2 (6 bases each). The V end lost 5 bases, the J end lost 9 bases, and 17 bases lay between the germline ends. The CDR3 covers 14 residues. The germline gives CDR1 SGHTA, CDR2 FQGTGA. The CDR3 loop reads CASSKKVGGAEQFF. The CDR3 coding sequence is TGTGCCAGCAGCAAAAAGGTCGGGGGCGCTGAGCAGTTCTTC.

The chain employs TRBV5-1 and TRBJ2-6; D is unresolved. V lost 0 bases and J lost 0, with 13 bases in between. Germline V CDR1 and CDR2: SGHRS, YFSETQ. CDR3 length: 18 amino acids. The CDR3: CASSLEWPELSGANVLTF. The CDR3 coding sequence is TGCGCCAGCAGCTTGGAGTGGCCCGAACTCTCTGGGGCCAACGTCCTGACTTTC.

The J gene is TRBJ2-7, the V gene TRBV27; TRBD2 matches at 9 bases. The V and J ends lost 5 bases and 6 bases, in that order; junction bases with no gene match: 11. Germline CDR1 reads MNHEY; CDR2 reads SMNVEV (reference sequence). The CDR3 runs to 15 residues. The DNA for the CDR3 is TGTGCCAGCAGTCGGACTAGCGACCGTATCCGCGAGCAGTACTTC. This sequence encodes CASSRTSDRIREQYF.

V and J are TRBV6-5 and TRBJ1-2; D call uncertain. The CDR3 is 14 residues long. Trimming took 2 bases from V and 0 from J, leaving 7 bases between them. Germline V lookup: CDR1 MNHEY, CDR2 SVGAGI. The CDR3 region is CASSYGTANYGYTF. CDR3 in DNA: TGTGCCAGCAGTTACGGAACAGCTAACTATGGCTACACCTTC.

The chain carries TRBV27 and TRBJ2-1; TRBD2 aligns across 16 bases. This CDR3 is 15 amino acids long. After removal of 2 bases from V and 10 bases from J, the junction contained 2 bases not matched to a gene. CDR1 MNHEY and CDR2 SMNVEV come from the germline V gene (reference sequence). The CDR3 reads CASSLKGLAGGEQFF. For the CDR3, the DNA is TGTGCCAGCAGTTTAAAGGGACTAGCGGGAGGGGAGCAGTTCTTC.

This chain links TRBV28 with TRBJ1-1; D remains unclear. The CDR3 has 11 residues. The V gene's germline CDR1 is MDHEN and CDR2 SYDVKM. V lost 7 bases, J lost 11 bases, and 14 bases lay in between. The CDR3 nucleotides are TGTGCCAGCACCACCTTAACTTTGGCTTTCTTT. Protein: CASTTLTLAFF.

The CDR3 region is CASSQDRQYFDGYTF. The CDR3 DNA sequence: TGCGCCAGCAGCCAAGATCGACAGTACTTTGATGGCTACACCTTC. The V and J genes are TRBV4-3 and TRBJ1-2; tentatively, D is TRBD1 (5 bases). Between the trimmed V and J ends, which lost 0 bases and 6 bases, there was a span of 14 bases. This CDR3 region has 15 residues. In germline, CDR1 is LGHNA, CDR2 YSLEER.

As regards this clone: One end of the junction fails to match germline, which may point to a read error. The rearrangement uses TRBV4-2 and TRBJ2-7, with 14 bases aligning to TRBD2. There are 15 residues in the CDR3. In germline, CDR1 is LGHNA, CDR2 YNFKEQ. CDR3 residues: CASSPGRGGTSGGRF. The CDR3 DNA follows: TGTGCCAGCAGCCCCGGGCGGGGCGGGACTAGCGGGGGCCGATTC.

The CDR3 nucleotides are TGCACCAGCAGCCAAGGAATGGTAGCGGGGACACCCTACAATGAGCAGTTCTTC. Its translation is CTSSQGMVAGTPYNEQFF. This rearrangement joins TRBV1 to TRBJ2-1; no DNA check was done on the table's D call, TRBD2. TRBV1 is a recognized pseudogene. The CDR3 has 18 amino acids.

This chain joins TRBV6-5 and TRBJ2-7; D is unresolved. The germline gives CDR1 MNHEY, CDR2 SVGAGI. Trimming took off 0 bases at V and 2 bases at J, with 8 bases between the two ends. The CDR3 has 14 residues. The CDR3: CASSYSQSTYEQYF. The DNA for the CDR3 is TGTGCCAGCAGTTACTCACAGTCTACCTACGAGCAGTACTTC.